The next 17 T cell receptor beta chains were all read from a single sample in a study of T cell responses to AZD1222 COVID-19 vaccine. The data were produced by immunoSEQ multiplex PCR, yet TCRdb's version contains in-frame clones alone and is incomplete. The sample lists 90,000 to 120,000 clones, 85% to 90% occurring once. The sample in question was peripheral blood, obtained on day 0 of AZD1222 vaccination. Every receptor here comes from an adult in good health.

The chain uses TRBV7-2 and TRBJ1-6, with 7 nucleotides matching TRBD1. This CDR3 has 15 amino acids. J lost 5 bases, V lost 3 bases, and 4 bases had no gene match. In germline, CDR1 is SGHTA, CDR2 FQGNSA. The CDR3 reads CASSFRDSDNSPLHF. CDR3 DNA sequence: TGTGCCAGCAGCTTCCGGGACAGCGATAATTCACCCCTCCACTTT.

The V gene is TRBV30, the J gene TRBJ1-4; no definite D call. CDR1 and CDR2 from the germline V gene are GTSNPN and SVGIG (reference sequence). Trimming left V 2 bases short and J 4 bases short, with 11 bases between. This CDR3 has 14 amino acids. For the CDR3, the DNA is TGTGCCTGGAGTCCCGGATGGCGTAATGAAAAACTGTTTTTT. Amino acids: CAWSPGWRNEKLFF. Together with reference TRBV30 and TRBJ1-4, the CDR3 gives the full variable domain: SQTIHQWPATLVQPVGSPLSLECTVEGTSNPNLYWYRQAAGRGLQLLFYSVGIGQISSEVPQNLSASRPQDRQFILSSKKLLLSDSGFYLCAWSPGWRNEKLFFGSGTQLSVL.

The rearrangement joins TRBV30 to TRBJ2-3; TRBD2 is a possible D gene (6 bases). The CDR3 spans 14 residues. Looked up from germline, CDR1 is GTSNPN and CDR2 is SVGIG (reference sequence). V was shortened by 7 bases and J by 2 bases, with 16 bases between the two germline ends. The CDR3 DNA reads TGTGCCTCCAGCCCCGGGAGCTTCACAGATACGCAGTATTTT. Its protein product is CASSPGSFTDTQYF.

This clone was seen once. The chain joins TRBV6-4 to TRBJ1-3, with D tentatively TRBD1 (5 bases). Germline V gene sequence: CDR1 MRHNA, CDR2 SNTAGT. V dropped 5 bases and J dropped 0 bases, with 11 bases sitting between them. The CDR3 length is 15 residues. CDR3 region: CASSFGALSGNTIYF. CDR3 bases: TGTGCCAGCAGTTTCGGGGCCCTCTCTGGAAACACCATATATTTT.

This clone is a singleton in its sample. V is TRBV10-2 and J is TRBJ1-2, with D hard to call. CDR3 size: 17 residues. The germline CDR1 and CDR2 sequences are WSHSY and SAAADI. V lost 3 bases and J lost 4, with 21 bases in between. This chain's CDR3 is CASSDLRIQPPPYGYTF. CDR3 bases: TGCGCCAGCAGTGATCTAAGGATACAGCCCCCACCCTATGGCTACACCTTC.

The V and J genes are TRBV7-9 and TRBJ2-3; possible D gene TRBD1, 6 bases. Germline loops: CDR1 SEHNR, CDR2 FQNEAQ (reference sequence). Trimming pared 1 base from V and 0 bases from J, leaving 11 bases between. The CDR3 extends over 16 amino acids. This CDR3 reads CASSLVGQPSTDTQYF. CDR3 bases: TGTGCCAGCAGCTTAGTAGGACAGCCAAGCACAGATACGCAGTATTTT.

The V and J genes are TRBV7-9 and TRBJ2-2, with D perhaps TRBD1 or TRBD2 (5 bases each). This CDR3 region has 14 residues. Trimming left V 3 bases short and J 3 bases short, with 8 bases between. Germline V gene sequence: CDR1 SEHNR, CDR2 FQNEAQ (reference sequence). DNA for the CDR3: TGTGCCAGCAGCTTTTTGGGGGACACCGGGGAGCTGTTTTTT. Encoded protein: CASSFLGDTGELFF.

In DNA form, the CDR3 reads TGTGCCACCAGTGAATCCACTAGCGGGGTATGGAGAAACGAGCAGTACTTC. Translation: CATSESTSGVWRNEQYF. The chain recombines TRBV24-1 with TRBJ2-7, with TRBD2 identical over 10 bases. The V gene end was trimmed by 4 bases and the J gene end by 5 bases; junction bases not matched to a gene: 13. The germline V gene has CDR1 KGHDR and CDR2 SFDVKD. This CDR3 is built from 17 residues.

The rearrangement joins TRBV3-1 (or the pseudogene TRBV3-2) to TRBJ1-2, with unresolved D. CDR3 size: 16 residues. The V gene lost 3 bases and the J gene lost 4 bases, with 18 bases spanning the gap. CDR1 is LGHDT, CDR2 YNNKEL, per germline (reference sequence). The DNA for the CDR3 is TGTGCCAGCAGCCAGGGATACTCCTCGGGTTCCTATGGCTACACCTTC. Translating it yields CASSQGYSSGSYGYTF.

The gene calls are TRBV24-1 and TRBJ1-6, with D unresolved. CDR1 KGHDR and CDR2 SFDVKD come from the germline V gene. This CDR3 is built from 14 residues. V lost 5 bases to trimming and J lost 9 bases, with 13 bases between them. The CDR3 coding sequence is TGTGCCACCAGTGCAGGCGATGCGAGTTCACCCCTCCACTTT. As protein: CATSAGDASSPLHF.

The rearrangement links TRBV24-1 to TRBJ1-6; D perhaps matches TRBD1 (5 bases). From germline, CDR1 is KGHDR and CDR2 SFDVKD. V was cut by 7 bases and J by 10 bases, with 19 bases left in between. The length of the CDR3 is 15 residues. The CDR3 reads CATSPTGQGGSPLHF. The CDR3 DNA sequence: TGTGCCACCAGCCCAACGGGCCAGGGTGGATCACCCCTCCACTTT.

The V and J genes are TRBV6-5 and TRBJ1-5, with D unresolved. V lost 6 bases, J lost 3 bases, and 12 bases lay in between. Germline CDR1 is MNHEY and CDR2 is SVGAGI. CDR3 length: 14 residues. The DNA for the CDR3 is TGTGCCAGCAGATCGACGGAAAACAATCAGCCCCAGCATTTT. Protein sequence: CASRSTENNQPQHF.

This clone was detected once. This chain links TRBV5-6 with TRBJ2-5; unclear D gene. CDR3 length: 15 residues. V gave up 3 bases and J gave up 5 bases, with 17 bases separating them. Germline V gene lookup returns CDR1 SGHDT and CDR2 YYEEEE. The CDR3 region has the DNA TGTGCCAGCAGCTCCCCCTCAACAGTGGGCGAGACCCAGTACTTC. Translating gives CASSSPSTVGETQYF.

The V gene is TRBV12-3 or TRBV12-4, the J gene TRBJ2-7; possible D gene TRBD2, 6 bases. The V gene lost 3 bases and the J gene lost 6 bases, with 6 bases spanning the gap. CDR3 length: 11 amino acids. CDR3: CASSLRGEQYF. In nucleotides, the CDR3 is TGTGCCAGCAGTTTGCGGGGCGAGCAGTACTTC.

The chain is built from TRBV6-1 and TRBJ1-6; 7 positions match TRBD1. V was pared by 4 bases and J by 14 bases, with 17 bases of the junction left unmatched. The length of the CDR3 is 16 residues. The V gene's germline CDR1 is MNHNS and CDR2 SASEGT. The chain's CDR3 is CASSGAGPDRILSLHF. CDR3 sequence (DNA): TGTGCCAGCAGTGGCGCCGGGCCGGACAGGATTTTGTCCCTCCACTTT.

This chain links TRBV6-2 or TRBV6-3 with TRBJ2-7; unclear D gene. The CDR3 has 11 residues. Germline CDR1 and CDR2: MNHEY and SVGEGT. The germline V and J ends were trimmed by 2 bases and 3 bases, with 2 bases remaining between them. The CDR3 nucleotides read TGTGCCAGCAGTTACCTCTACGAGCAGTACTTC. It yields the protein CASSYLYEQYF.

This clone came up once. The chain employs TRBV28 and TRBJ1-2, with D unresolved. The CDR3 is 13 amino acids. The V end was cut by 6 bases, the J end by 2 bases, with 10 bases between. The germline CDR1 and CDR2 sequences are MDHEN and SYDVKM. Written as DNA, the CDR3 is TGTGCCAGCAGGCCGGCGGGGAACTATGGCTACACCTTC. It specifies CASRPAGNYGYTF.